The 16 T cell receptor beta chains below were found in one sample sequenced in a study of regulatory T cells in long-lasting Graves disease. In building TCR beta libraries, iRepertoire HTBI primers were used together with Arm-PCR of CDR3 regions. TCRdb re-derived calls from the multiplex PCR reads in MiXCR, one entry per CDR3 protein. The sample comprises some 350,000 distinct CDR3 sequences, roughly 17% of which are singletons, and around 20% rests with the top ten. As to time point: newly diagnosed GD, antithyroid drugs for less than 3 months. With RNA extracted from PBMCs as input, the TCR library was made. A further study also used this sample, focusing on T cells in Graves' hyperthyroidism and ophthalmopathy.

This specimen consisted of peripheral blood mononuclear cells (PBMCs), obtained at new diagnosis, from a patient treated with antithyroid drugs. Receptor source: a woman aged 18-29 years with Graves disease.

In its sample, this clonotype was seen a few times. The chain employs TRBV9 and TRBJ1-1; 7 nucleotides line up with TRBD1. Trimming removed 6 bases from V and 0 bases from J; junction bases left unmatched: 5. The germline gives CDR1 SGDLS, CDR2 YYNGEE. The CDR3 runs to 14 residues. The CDR3 nucleotides read TGTGCCAGCACCAAAACAGGGGTGAACACTGAAGCTTTCTTT. Protein sequence: CASTKTGVNTEAFF. Full variable domain (rest looked up from reference TRBV9 and TRBJ1-1): DSGVTQTPKHLITATGQRVTLRCSPRSGDLSVYWYQQSLDQGLQFLIQYYNGEERAKGNILERFSAQQFPDLHSELNLSSLELGDSALYFCASTKTGVNTEAFFGQGTRLTVV.

This rearrangement joins TRBV10-3 to TRBJ1-2; D call uncertain. V shed 0 bases and J shed 8 bases, with 4 bases lying between them. CDR1 and CDR2 (germline): ENHRY, SYGVKD. CDR3 size: 11 residues. CDR3 protein: CAISESGGYTF. CDR3 DNA: TGTGCCATCAGTGAGTCGGGGGGCTACACCTTC.

This clonotype was seen repeatedly, ten times or more. CDR3: CASRGGWSSNQPQHF. The DNA for the CDR3 is TGTGCCAGCAGGGGAGGGTGGAGTAGCAATCAGCCCCAGCATTTT. The V gene is TRBV6-1, the J gene TRBJ1-5; no clear D gene. Germline CDR1 and CDR2: MNHNS and SASEGT. The CDR3 contains 15 residues. V gave up 6 bases and J gave up 0 bases, with 12 bases separating them.

In this sample, this clonotype turned up many times. V is TRBV18 and J is TRBJ2-7; D gene ambiguous. Germline CDR1 reads KGHSH; CDR2 reads LQKENI. CDR3 size: 13 residues. Trimming removed 2 bases at V and 4 bases at J, with 9 bases between. DNA for the CDR3: TGTGCCAGCTCACCAGCGGCCGGGTACGAGCAGTACTTC. This sequence encodes CASSPAAGYEQYF. Based on the CDR3 plus reference TRBV18 and TRBJ2-7, the full variable domain is NAGVMQNPRHLVRRRGQEARLRCSPMKGHSHVYWYRQLPEEGLKFMVYLQKENIIDESGMPKERFSAEFPKEGPSILRIQQVVRGDSAAYFCASSPAAGYEQYFGPGTRLTVT.

This clonotype was detected many times. The rearrangement uses TRBV6-1 and TRBJ1-5, with a weak D call TRBD1 (5 bases). V was shortened by 7 bases and J by 3 bases, with 16 bases between the two germline ends. Germline lookup yields CDR1 MNHNS and CDR2 SASEGT. The CDR3 runs to 15 residues. CDR3 sequence reads: CASNLHSGNNQPQHF. In DNA, the CDR3 is TGTGCCAGCAACCTTCATTCAGGGAACAATCAGCCCCAGCATTTT.

This clonotype was counted at least ten times. V usage is TRBV7-9 and J usage is TRBJ2-5; D might be TRBD2 (5 bases). The CDR3 is made up of 15 amino acids. In germline, CDR1 is SEHNR, CDR2 FQNEAQ (reference sequence). V was shortened by 5 bases and J by 3 bases, with 16 bases between the two germline ends. This CDR3 reads CASSTPGSAEETQYF. The CDR3 DNA sequence: TGTGCCAGCAGCACCCCCGGTAGCGCAGAAGAGACCCAGTACTTC.

This clonotype occurred many times. This chain uses TRBV27 with TRBJ2-7; no clear D. The V gene's germline CDR1 is MNHEY and CDR2 SMNVEV (reference sequence). Between the trimmed V and J ends, which lost 7 bases and 1 base, there was a span of 14 bases. The length of the CDR3 is 14 residues. The CDR3 sequence: CASIPTFPSYEQYF. CDR3 DNA: TGTGCCAGCATCCCGACATTTCCTTCCTACGAGCAGTACTTC.

The chain employs TRBV20-1 and TRBJ2-4; D possibly corresponds to TRBD1 (7 bases). Germline V gene data show CDR1 as DFQATT and CDR2 as SNEGSKA (reference sequence). The CDR3 runs 19 residues. Trimming removed 0 bases from V and 0 bases from J, with 21 bases in between. The CDR3 is CSAREWRVGQPPAKNIQYF. CDR3 coding DNA: TGCAGTGCTAGAGAGTGGAGGGTGGGACAGCCTCCAGCCAAAAACATTCAGTACTTC.

At least ten counts were recorded for this clonotype. The chain has TRBV3-1 and TRBJ2-1; maybe TRBD1 (6 bases). Germline V gene data show CDR1 as LGHDT and CDR2 as YNNKEL (reference sequence). The V end was cut by 6 bases, the J end by 7 bases, with 13 bases between. The CDR3 length is 13 residues. The CDR3 loop reads CASSLRGGNEQFF. Written as DNA, the CDR3 is TGTGCCAGCAGTCTTAGAGGGGGTAATGAGCAGTTCTTC.

This rearrangement joins TRBV5-5 to TRBJ1-2; TRBD1 aligns across 7 bases. J was trimmed by 5 bases and V by 4 bases; bases with no gene match: 5. The CDR3 sequence is 13 residues long. Per the germline V gene, CDR1 is SGHKS and CDR2 is YYEKEE (reference sequence). The CDR3 loop is CASSEQGPYGYTF. The DNA for the CDR3 is TGTGCCAGCAGCGAACAGGGGCCTTATGGCTACACCTTC. The complete variable domain, with remaining parts taken from reference TRBV5-5 and TRBJ1-2, reads DAGVTQSPTHLIKTRGQQVTLRCSPISGHKSVSWYQQVLGQGPQFIFQYYEKEERGRGNFPDRFSARQFPNYSSELNVNALLLGDSALYLCASSEQGPYGYTFGSGTRLTVV.

This clonotype was recorded at least ten times. The V call is TRBV12-3 or TRBV12-4, the J call TRBJ2-2; no clear D gene. The CDR3 has 13 amino acids. With 10 bases removed from V and 8 bases from J, the gap between germline ends came to 17 bases. The CDR3 bases are TGTGCCACCCGGCAGGTGCGGTCTGGGGAGCTGTTTTTT. Translated, it gives CATRQVRSGELFF.

The chain links TRBV9 to TRBJ2-7; no clear D. The germline V gene has CDR1 SGDLS and CDR2 YYNGEE. CDR3 size: 14 residues. The V end was cut by 0 bases, the J end by 3 bases, with 10 bases between. CDR3 amino acids: CASSVEERSYEQYF. DNA of the CDR3: TGTGCCAGCAGCGTAGAGGAAAGGAGCTACGAGCAGTACTTC.

V gene TRBV30 combines with J gene TRBJ2-5; D gene unclear. Germline-derived CDR1 and CDR2 are GTSNPN and SVGIG (reference sequence). V was pared by 0 bases and J by 7 bases, with 18 bases between. The CDR3 has 15 amino acids. CDR3 region: CAWSVPWQRLATQYF. As DNA, the CDR3 is TGTGCCTGGAGTGTACCGTGGCAGCGATTAGCGACCCAGTACTTC.

The sample holds many counts of this clonotype. The chain links TRBV4-1 to TRBJ1-1, with D maybe TRBD1 (5 bases). The CDR3 consists of 14 residues. Germline-derived CDR1 and CDR2 are MGHRA and YSYEKL. The V gene lost 1 base and the J gene lost 2 bases, with 8 bases spanning the gap. The CDR3 DNA reads TGCGCCAGCAGCCAAGTCAGGGATAACACTGAAGCTTTCTTT. The encoded protein is CASSQVRDNTEAFF.

This clonotype was recorded many times. The chain joins TRBV30 to TRBJ1-2, with a possible D match to TRBD1 (6 bases). The CDR3 runs to 13 residues. V was cut by 2 bases and J by 7 bases, with 14 bases left in between. Per the germline V gene, CDR1 is GTSNPN and CDR2 is SVGIG (reference sequence). The CDR3 DNA is TGTGCCTGGAGTCCTGGAGGGGGGTCTGGCTACACCTTC. Amino acid sequence: CAWSPGGGSGYTF.

This chain uses TRBV6-5 with TRBJ2-6; D is possibly TRBD1 (6 bases). The CDR3 has 17 amino acids. CDR1 and CDR2 (germline): MNHEY, SVGAGI. Trimming took off 2 bases at V and 2 bases at J, with 13 bases between the two ends. The CDR3 loop is CASSYGVGGAGANVLTF. In nucleotides, the CDR3 is TGTGCCAGCAGTTACGGGGTTGGGGGCGCTGGGGCCAACGTCCTGACTTTC.